These 6 T cell receptor beta chains originate from one sample sequenced in a study of identical twins. TCRdb reanalysed the 5' RACE reads using MiXCR and keeps one entry per CDR3 protein. The sample carries 700,000 to 950,000 distinct CDR3 sequences, 10% to 15% recorded once. The sample also formed part of further work on yellow fever vaccine responses in identical twins.

Material for sequencing was PBMCs. All receptors derive from a woman aged 18-35 years in good health.

This clonotype appeared a few times. This chain uses TRBV4-2 with TRBJ2-1; 7 bases fit TRBD1. CDR1 is LGHNA and CDR2 is YNFKEQ in the germline V gene. The CDR3 has 15 residues. V trimming: 1 base; J trimming: 3 bases; junction bases outside the gene matches: 3. The CDR3 coding sequence is TGTGCCAGCAGCCAAGCAGGGGGTAACTACAATGAGCAGTTCTTC. Amino acids: CASSQAGGNYNEQFF.

The chain couples TRBV20-1 to TRBJ2-7; D gene uncertain. CDR1 is DFQATT, CDR2 SNEGSKA, per germline (reference sequence). The CDR3 runs to 12 residues. With 3 bases removed from V and 3 bases from J, the gap between germline ends came to 9 bases. The CDR3 protein is CSARRPDYEQYF. CDR3 sequence (DNA): TGCAGTGCTAGGCGGCCCGACTACGAGCAGTACTTC.

The rearrangement uses TRBV7-6 and TRBJ2-2; D not resolved. The CDR3 has 17 amino acids. The germline V gene encodes CDR1 SGHVS and CDR2 FNYEAQ. V was pared by 5 bases and J by 3 bases, with 19 bases between. The CDR3 reads CASSNAVSWTYTGELFF. CDR3 DNA sequence: TGTGCCAGCAGCAACGCGGTTAGTTGGACCTACACCGGGGAGCTGTTTTTT.

This clonotype has ten or more counts. The V and J genes are TRBV20-1 and TRBJ2-1; 12 bases match TRBD2. From germline, CDR1 is DFQATT and CDR2 SNEGSKA (reference sequence). V was pared by 0 bases and J by 4 bases, with 1 base of the junction left unmatched. CDR3 length: 15 amino acids. The CDR3 sequence is CSARETSGGYNEQFF. In DNA form, the CDR3 reads TGCAGTGCTAGAGAGACTAGCGGGGGATACAATGAGCAGTTCTTC.

The chain combines TRBV20-1 with TRBJ2-1; 8 bases map to TRBD2. Germline-derived CDR1 and CDR2 are DFQATT and SNEGSKA (reference sequence). The V gene end was trimmed by 4 bases and the J gene end by 2 bases; junction bases not matched to a gene: 13. The CDR3 covers 17 residues. CDR3 sequence reads: CSAMMIGLAIPYNEQFF. The CDR3 nucleotides are TGCAGTGCTATGATGATCGGACTAGCAATCCCCTACAATGAGCAGTTCTTC.

The rearrangement uses TRBV7-6 and TRBJ2-7; D tentatively reads TRBD1 or TRBD2 (7 bases each). V lost 1 base to trimming and J lost 3 bases, with 16 bases between them. The CDR3 runs to 16 residues. Germline CDR1 is SGHVS and CDR2 is FNYEAQ. The CDR3: CASSLGGQGGSYEQYV. The CDR3 region has the DNA TGTGCCAGCAGCTTAGGGGGTCAGGGGGGGAGCTACGAGCAGTACGTC.